The clone carrying this T cell receptor (beta chain) was observed a handful of times. Its antigen is not known. Measured with immunoSEQ multiplex PCR; TCRdb has only the in-frame clones, and not every one. This sample has roughly 40,000 clones, with approximately 71% found just once. Relapse after autologous stem cell transplantation occurred in every patient, and brentuximab vedotin exposure varied. This sample was taken from a study of PD-1 blockade in classical Hodgkin lymphoma. The overall study: Patients were infused with nivolumab 3 mg/kg every 2 weeks.

Study-wide findings and caveats: Those achieving complete response showed baseline diversity like newly diagnosed patients. Diversity in CD4+ TCRs, unlike that measured in CD8+ TCRs, had risen significantly by C4D1. Before treatment, TCR diversity in newly diagnosed patients was reportedly lower than in healthy donors.

Germline trimming cut 10 bases from V and 4 bases from J; bases unmatched to any gene: 4. Germline V gene sequence: CDR1 MNHEY, CDR2 SVGAGI. The CDR3 consists of 12 residues. The rearrangement links TRBV6-5 to TRBJ2-4; 7 nucleotides agree with TRBD1. The sequence was collected from a human donor with classical Hodgkin lymphoma. The source was peripheral blood mononuclear cells (PBMCs), collected at baseline. The CDR3 DNA is TGTGCCAACTCGGGACAGAAAAACATTCAGTACTTC. Protein sequence: CANSGQKNIQYF.